Shown below are 11 T cell receptor beta chains from a single sample sequenced in a study of identical twins. TCRdb re-derived calls from the 5' RACE reads in MiXCR, one entry per CDR3 protein. The repertoire has fewer than 350,000 distinct CDR3 sequences, under 9% of them found once; the top ten carry approximately 2.1%. In addition, the sample was reused for a study of yellow fever vaccine responses in identical twins.

The sample taken for sequencing was memory (CD45RO+) T cells sorted from blood. The source of these receptors is a young woman in good health.

This clonotype came up many times. V usage is TRBV4-1 and J usage is TRBJ2-3, with D unresolved. In germline, CDR1 is MGHRA, CDR2 YSYEKL. There are 16 residues in the CDR3. V shed 6 bases and J shed 4 bases, with 20 bases lying between them. The DNA for the CDR3 is TGCGCCAGCAGTTCGATTGGGCATTTCCTTCCAGATACGCAGTATTTT. It codes for CASSSIGHFLPDTQYF.

V is TRBV6-1 and J is TRBJ2-1, with 8 nucleotides matching TRBD2. Per the germline V gene, CDR1 is MNHNS and CDR2 is SASEGT. The CDR3 consists of 16 residues. V lost 2 bases, J lost 4 bases, and 7 bases stayed unmatched. As DNA, the CDR3 is TGTGCCAGCAGTGAAATAGGACTAGCAGCTTACAATGAGCAGTTCTTC. Amino acid sequence: CASSEIGLAAYNEQFF.

This clonotype was detected many times. The CDR3 coding sequence is TGTGCCAGCAGCCAAGGACTAGAGTCCAGTGAGCAGTTCTTC. Its translation: CASSQGLESSEQFF. This chain uses TRBV4-2 with TRBJ2-1; D perhaps matches TRBD2 (6 bases). The CDR3 is made up of 14 amino acids. CDR1 and CDR2 from the germline V gene are LGHNA and YNFKEQ. Trimming pared 1 base from V and 9 bases from J, leaving 13 bases between.

This clonotype was counted many times. The V and J genes are TRBV7-3 and TRBJ2-1; 8 nucleotides match TRBD1. V gave up 5 bases and J gave up 1 base; unmatched junction bases: 4. The CDR3 totals 15 residues. The germline gives CDR1 SGHTA, CDR2 FQGTGA. The chain's CDR3 is CASSLGQVSYNEQFF. The CDR3 DNA is TGTGCCAGCAGCCTGGGACAGGTGTCCTACAATGAGCAGTTCTTC.

This clonotype turned up a few times. The rearrangement joins TRBV7-2 to TRBJ2-5; D is unclear. The CDR3 contains 14 residues. The V end was cut by 1 base, the J end by 1 base, with 7 bases between. Germline V gene sequence: CDR1 SGHTA, CDR2 FQGNSA. The CDR3 DNA is TGTGCCAGCAGCTTAGTTGCGGTCCAAGAGACCCAGTACTTC. It codes for CASSLVAVQETQYF.

There are a few counts of this clonotype. The V and J genes are TRBV4-2 and TRBJ2-1; TRBD2 is a possible D gene (5 bases). The length of the CDR3 is 14 residues. The V end lost 2 bases, the J end lost 6 bases, and 11 bases lay between the germline ends. Germline V gene data show CDR1 as LGHNA and CDR2 as YNFKEQ. CDR3 amino acids: CASSQFGLFNEQFF. The CDR3 DNA reads as TGTGCCAGCAGCCAATTTGGACTGTTCAATGAGCAGTTCTTC.

There are many counts of this clonotype. The chain has TRBV10-3 and TRBJ1-2, with D maybe TRBD1 (5 bases). The CDR3 runs 13 residues. From germline, CDR1 is ENHRY and CDR2 SYGVKD. Trimming cost V 7 bases and J 1 base, with 10 bases left between them. The CDR3 DNA reads TGTGCCATCACTACTGGGGGTAACTATGGCTACACCTTC. The encoded protein is CAITTGGNYGYTF.

The rearrangement uses TRBV2 and TRBJ2-1; a possible D gene is TRBD2 (5 bases). TRBJ2-7 explains the end of the DNA better; the J call may be wrong. This CDR3 spans 12 amino acids. The germline gives CDR1 SNHLY, CDR2 FYNNEI. CDR3 region: CASTEDWGEQYF. The CDR3 DNA reads as TGTGCCAGCACCGAGGACTGGGGTGAGCAGTACTTC.

J is TRBJ2-7 and V is TRBV2; perhaps TRBD1 as D (6 bases). Germline V CDR1 and CDR2: SNHLY, FYNNEI. V lost 7 bases and J lost 2, with 9 bases in between. CDR3 length equals 12 residues. Here the CDR3 DNA reads TGTGCCAGCATCGGACAGCCCTACGAGCAGTACTTC. Translating it yields CASIGQPYEQYF.

The chain is built from TRBV12-3 or TRBV12-4 and TRBJ2-1, with 15 bases aligning to TRBD2. Unmatched junction bases numbered 23, after V lost 1 base and J lost 10 bases. This CDR3 has 22 amino acids. The CDR3 coding sequence is TGTGCCAGCAGTTTAGGTAGGAGGGGCATCCCCCTGCGGACTAGCGGGAGGGCCGAGCAGTTCTTC. Its protein is CASSLGRRGIPLRTSGRAEQFF.

The table lists this clonotype with many counts. The CDR3 is CASSLSPGQPQHF. The CDR3 DNA follows: TGCGCCAGCAGCCTATCTCCAGGGCAGCCCCAGCATTTT. The chain is built from TRBV5-1 and TRBJ1-5, with D possibly matching TRBD1 (5 bases). The CDR3 runs to 13 residues. Trimming took 4 bases from V and 7 from J, leaving 12 bases between them. Germline V gene data show CDR1 as SGHRS and CDR2 as YFSETQ.